A selection of T cell receptor beta chains follows, all from one sample in a study of T cell responses to AZD1222 COVID-19 vaccine. The table came from immunoSEQ multiplex PCR; TCRdb's copy has only in-frame clones and leaves some out. The sample consists of 150,000 to 190,000 clones, about 85% of them appearing once. The sequencing here drew on peripheral blood, taken after recovery from COVID-19. The origin of the receptors is an adult who had recovered from COVID-19. Each CDR3 is given with its conserved first and last residue. D genes are given only for firm matches. Expanded clones get a size class; other rows say once, few or many, or leave the size out.

D gene | J gene | clone size | V gene | CDR3 DNA | CDR3 protein
NA | TRBJ1-1 | NA | TRBV5-8 | TGTGCCAGCAGCTTGAACCTCGAAGCTTTCTTT | CASSLNLEAFF
TRBD2 | TRBJ2-3 | NA | TRBV7-9 | TGTGCCAGCAGCTTATGGACTAGCGGGAGTGATACGCAGTATTTT | CASSLWTSGSDTQYF
TRBD1 | TRBJ1-5 | NA | TRBV6-2/TRBV6-3 | TGTGCCAGCAGCCGCGGGACAGGGGCGAATCAGCCCCAGCATTTT | CASSRGTGANQPQHF
NA | TRBJ1-5 | NA | TRBV2 | TGTGCCAGCAGTGAAAACACGGATCAGCCCCAGCATTTT | CASSENTDQPQHF
NA | TRBJ2-3 | NA | TRBV9 | TGTGCCAGCAGCGTAGTGGGCTACTCAGATACGCAGTATTTT | CASSVVGYSDTQYF
NA | TRBJ1-6 | NA | TRBV21-1 | TGTGCCAGCACCCTTAATTCACCCCTCCACTTT | CASTLNSPLHF
TRBD1 | TRBJ2-7 | NA | TRBV5-6 | TGTGCCAGCAGCCCGGACAGGGGCTACGAGCAGTACTTC | CASSPDRGYEQYF
TRBD1 | TRBJ2-7 | once | TRBV5-1 | TGCGCCAGCAGCTTGGACGGGACAGGGATTAACGAGCAGTACTTC | CASSLDGTGINEQYF
TRBD1 | TRBJ1-1 | NA | TRBV7-9 | TGTGCCAGCAGCTTAACAGGGGTCGGCACTGAAGCTTTCTTT | CASSLTGVGTEAFF
NA | TRBJ1-1 | NA | TRBV5-1 | TGCGCCAGCAGCCAAGACACTGTGAACACTGAAGCTTTCTTT | CASSQDTVNTEAFF
NA | TRBJ1-6 | NA | TRBV28 | TGTGCCAGCAGCATCATTCCGGGACTTCATAATTCACCCCTCCACTTT | CASSIIPGLHNSPLHF
NA | TRBJ2-1 | NA | TRBV18 | TGTGCCAGCTCCCACCAAACGGGTGAGCAGTTCTTC | CASSHQTGEQFF
NA | TRBJ1-1 | NA | TRBV18 | TGTGCCAGCTCACCAACTGACCCGAGACAGGCGAACACTGAAGCTTTCTTT | CASSPTDPRQANTEAFF
NA | TRBJ1-2 | NA | TRBV9 | TGTGCCAGCAGCGTATTTGGAGGGAGTGTGTATGGCTACACCTTC | CASSVFGGSVYGYTF
NA | TRBJ1-2 | NA | TRBV5-1 | TGCGCCAGCAGCTTGGTGTCAGGGGATGGCTACACCTTC | CASSLVSGDGYTF
TRBD2 | TRBJ2-1 | NA | TRBV9 | TGTGCCAGCAGCGTAGGCGGGAGCGGTGGGATTGAGCAGTTCTTC | CASSVGGSGGIEQFF
NA | TRBJ1-2 | NA | TRBV12-3/TRBV12-4 | TGTGCCAGCAGTTTGGGGCAGGGAGGTGGCTACACCTTC | CASSLGQGGGYTF
TRBD1 | TRBJ2-7 | once | TRBV7-8 | TGTGCCAGCAGCTGGAGACAGGGCTACGAGCAGTACTTC | CASSWRQGYEQYF
NA | TRBJ2-7 | NA | TRBV27 | TGTGCCAGCAGTTCTACAGGGCTCGAGCAGTACTTC | CASSSTGLEQYF
NA | TRBJ2-7 | NA | TRBV5-1 | TGCGCCAGCAGCTTGACAGTCGCGGGCGAGCAGTACTTC | CASSLTVAGEQYF
NA | TRBJ2-5 | NA | TRBV7-9 | TGTGCCAGCAGCCGACTTGACGGTGGGGAGACCCAGTACTTC | CASSRLDGGETQYF
NA | TRBJ1-2 | NA | TRBV4-1 | TGCGCCAGCAGCCAAAGCCCCCAAGGGTTAAGCTATGGCTACACCTTC | CASSQSPQGLSYGYTF
TRBD1 | TRBJ1-1 | NA | TRBV6-1 | TGTGCCAGCAGTGATCCCATTCTAACCCGGGACAGAAACACTGAAGCTTTCTTT | CASSDPILTRDRNTEAFF
TRBD1 | TRBJ2-3 | NA | TRBV6-2/TRBV6-3 | TGTGCCAGCAGTTATGAGCGGACAGGGGCCGCAGATACGCAGTATTTT | CASSYERTGAADTQYF
TRBD1 | TRBJ1-2 | NA | TRBV4-2 | TGTGCCAGCAGGACGACAGGGGGAAGGGTAATTGGCTACACCTTC | CASRTTGGRVIGYTF
TRBD1 | TRBJ2-3 | NA | TRBV19 | TGTGCCAGTAGCGGACAGGGCTTCACAGATACGCAGTATTTT | CASSGQGFTDTQYF
TRBD2 | TRBJ2-5 | once | TRBV10-3 | TGTGCCATCAGTGACCCGGGACTAGCGGAAGAGACCCAGTACTTC | CAISDPGLAEETQYF
TRBD1 | TRBJ1-4 | NA | TRBV9 | TGTGCCAGCAGCGTAGGACAGTCCGGGACAGGGGAAGAAAAACTGTTTTTT | CASSVGQSGTGEEKLFF
NA | TRBJ1-5 | NA | TRBV11-2 | TGTGCCAGCAGCCACATCGGGCAGCCCCAGCATTTT | CASSHIGQPQHF
NA | TRBJ1-5 | NA | TRBV28 | TGTGCCAGCACCCGACGGGAAAATAGCAATCAGCCCCAGCATTTT | CASTRRENSNQPQHF
NA | TRBJ1-1 | NA | TRBV19 | TGTGCCAGTAGTCACGTGGGGGAAATGAACACTGAAGCTTTCTTT | CASSHVGEMNTEAFF
TRBD2 | TRBJ2-1 | few | TRBV7-9 | TGTGCCAGCAGCTTAGCTCTAGCGGGGGCCTACAATGAGCAGTTCTTC | CASSLALAGAYNEQFF
NA | TRBJ1-1 | NA | TRBV5-4 | TGTGCCAGCAGCTCAAAGGTGGCAGAATCTGAAGCTTTCTTT | CASSSKVAESEAFF
NA | TRBJ1-1 | NA | TRBV27 | TGTGCCAGCACTTCATCCGGGACACAGAACACTGAAGCTTTCTTT | CASTSSGTQNTEAFF
TRBD1 | TRBJ2-7 | NA | TRBV5-4 | TGTGCCAGCGGCGGACAGGGGATCTACGAGCAGTACTTC | CASGGQGIYEQYF
NA | TRBJ1-5 | once | TRBV18 | TGTGCCAGCTCTCCCGGCAGTCATCAGCCCCAGCATTTT | CASSPGSHQPQHF
NA | TRBJ2-2 | NA | TRBV6-1 | TGTGCCAGCAGTGAGGGGCCGAACACCGGGGAGCTGTTTTTT | CASSEGPNTGELFF
NA | TRBJ2-5 | NA | TRBV7-9 | TGTGCCAGCAGCTTAGCAACAGGGTGGGGAGAGACCCAGTACTTC | CASSLATGWGETQYF
NA | TRBJ2-5 | NA | TRBV9 | TGTGCCAGCAGCGTACGGGACTGGGGGGAGACCCAGTACTTC | CASSVRDWGETQYF
TRBD2 | TRBJ2-1 | NA | TRBV9 | TGTGCCAGCAGCCCCCCGACAGGGCTAGCGGGGGGGAGTAATGAGCAGTTCTTC | CASSPPTGLAGGSNEQFF
TRBD1 | TRBJ1-2 | NA | TRBV9 | TGTGCCAGCAGCGCTCCTTCCGGGGGAGGGGGCGGCTATGGCTACACCTTC | CASSAPSGGGGGYGYTF
TRBD1 | TRBJ2-3 | NA | TRBV18 | TGTGCCAGCTCACCGACAGGGGTGGTACAAGCAGATACGCAGTATTTT | CASSPTGVVQADTQYF
TRBD1 | TRBJ1-1 | NA | TRBV18 | TGTGCCAGCTCACCCCTAGGACAGGGGTTCAACACTGAAGCTTTCTTT | CASSPLGQGFNTEAFF
NA | TRBJ1-2 | NA | TRBV7-9 | TGTGCCAGCAGCCCGCCGGAGTGGGCCTATGGCTACACCTTC | CASSPPEWAYGYTF
NA | TRBJ2-3 | NA | TRBV29-1 | TGCAGCACCCACCCGGACAGATCCACAGATACGCAGTATTTT | CSTHPDRSTDTQYF
NA | TRBJ1-5 | NA | TRBV10-3 | TGTGCCATCTCCCCCGACAGGACCCTTAATAGCAATCAGCCCCAGCATTTT | CAISPDRTLNSNQPQHF
NA | TRBJ1-1 | NA | TRBV27 | TGTGCCAGCAGTTTACGGACGTCCGAAGCTTTCTTT | CASSLRTSEAFF
NA | TRBJ1-5 | NA | TRBV7-2 | TGTGCCAGCAGCTTCGACAGCAATCAGCCCCAGCATTTT | CASSFDSNQPQHF
NA | TRBJ2-3 | NA | TRBV19 | TGTGCCAGTAGTTTAGAAGGGACCGGCACAGATACGCAGTATTTT | CASSLEGTGTDTQYF
TRBD1 | TRBJ2-7 | few | TRBV20-1 | TGCAGTGCTAGTGCTTACAGGGGGATCTTCTACGAGCAGTACTTC | CSASAYRGIFYEQYF
TRBD2 | TRBJ2-1 | once | TRBV2 | TGTGCCAGCAATATGGGGAGCGGGGTTTTAGATGAGCAGTTCTTC | CASNMGSGVLDEQFF
NA | TRBJ2-1 | NA | TRBV7-3 | TGTGCCAGCAGCTTAACGCTATCTAATGAGCAGTTCTTC | CASSLTLSNEQFF
NA | TRBJ2-7 | NA | TRBV10-3 | TGTGCCATCAGTGAGGGGCACCGCTACGAGCAGTACTTC | CAISEGHRYEQYF
NA | TRBJ2-3 | NA | TRBV7-2 | TGTGCCAGCAGCCCTGACAGGGAGGGGACGCAGTATTTT | CASSPDREGTQYF